The source of this T cell receptor beta chain is a study of blood T cell repertoires in COVID-19. At the level of the study: The cDNA or gDNA used as material had been derived from T cells, B-cell-depleted T cells, or PBMCs.

Generated by immunoSEQ multiplex PCR, the TCRdb table keeps only in-frame clones and is missing some. The profile shows approximately 150,000 clones, around four fifths of them singletons. Trimming stripped 5 bases from V and 4 bases from J, with 14 bases between. This CDR3 contains 14 residues. Germline lookup yields CDR1 MNHNY and CDR2 SVGAGI (reference sequence). Enrolled during active infection, Seattle patients were then followed longitudinally. Sequenced material: peripheral blood. This clonotype originated in a woman older than 75 with COVID-19, enrolled during active disease. This chain uses TRBV6-6 with TRBJ1-2, with D tentatively TRBD1 (5 bases). The CDR3 DNA follows: TGTGCCAGCAGTGCTCCGGGGGGTTCCTATGGCTACACCTTC. It yields the protein CASSAPGGSYGYTF.